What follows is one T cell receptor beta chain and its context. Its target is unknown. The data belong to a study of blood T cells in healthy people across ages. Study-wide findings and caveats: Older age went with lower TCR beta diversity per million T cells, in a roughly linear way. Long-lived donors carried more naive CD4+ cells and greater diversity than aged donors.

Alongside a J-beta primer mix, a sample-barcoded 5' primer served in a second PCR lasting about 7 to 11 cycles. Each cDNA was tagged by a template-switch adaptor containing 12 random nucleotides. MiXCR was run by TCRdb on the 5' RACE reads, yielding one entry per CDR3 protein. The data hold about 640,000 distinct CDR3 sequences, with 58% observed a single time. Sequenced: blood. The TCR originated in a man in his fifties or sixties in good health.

The CDR3 region has the DNA TGTGCCATCAGTGACAGAAGCACAGATACGCAGTATTTT. Translated, it gives CAISDRSTDTQYF. This rearrangement joins TRBV10-3 to TRBJ2-3, with no clear D. There are 13 residues in the CDR3. The germline V and J ends were trimmed by 3 bases and 0 bases, with 4 bases remaining between them. The germline gives CDR1 ENHRY, CDR2 SYGVKD.